This T cell receptor beta chain originates from a study of T cells in Graves' hyperthyroidism and ophthalmopathy. The junction had 8 bases not matched to a gene; V was cut back by 0 bases and J by 3 bases. Germline V gene lookup returns CDR1 MGHRA and CDR2 YSYEKL. The CDR3 is 16 amino acids. RNA transcripts provided the source from which TCR beta CDR3 regions were amplified. The TCR CDR3 was amplified in a first-round RT-PCR using the HTBI primer set. TCRdb independently ran MiXCR on the multiplex PCR reads; one entry per CDR3 protein. In the table there are 200,000 or so distinct CDR3 sequences, roughly a sixth of which are singletons. This clonotype was found many times.

The chain employs TRBV4-1 and TRBJ2-7; the match to TRBD2 covers 7 bases. The sequence derives from a woman between 45 and 65 years old with Graves' hyperthyroidism. The sequencing sample was made of blood. The CDR3 reads CASSQESASGGYEQYF. DNA for the CDR3: TGCGCCAGCAGCCAAGAATCGGCTAGCGGAGGCTACGAGCAGTACTTC.